The rows below give T cell receptor beta chains drawn from one sample of a study of CD8+ T cells in alopecia areata. Clones were read by immunoSEQ multiplex PCR, and TCRdb kept only the in-frame ones, dropping some. Of around 300,000 clones in the sample, over 45% were seen once. The source material was CD4+ T cells sorted from blood, sampled at week 52, from a patient treated with tofacitinib. All receptors derive from a human donor with alopecia areata. CDR3s include the opening cysteine and the closing phenylalanine or tryptophan. A D gene is named only where the DNA matches it firmly. Expanded clones are given a class, and other clones once, few, many or no size at all.

>.|few|TRBJ2-3|TRBV11-2
CASSLRWTDTQYF
TGTGCCAGCAGCTTGAGGTGGACAGATACGCAGTATTTT
>.|.|TRBJ2-3|TRBV15
CATGALARADTQYF
TGTGCCACCGGAGCCCTGGCAAGGGCAGATACGCAGTATTTT
>TRBD1|.|TRBJ2-7|TRBV29-1
CSVRPTGPSYEQYF
TGCAGCGTTAGACCGACAGGGCCTTCCTACGAGCAGTACTTC
>.|.|TRBJ2-5|TRBV5-1
CASSLIGKETQYF
TGCGCCAGCAGCTTGATTGGTAAAGAGACCCAGTACTTC
>.|.|TRBJ1-2|TRBV15
CATQSSAGSNYGYTF
TGTGCCACCCAGAGTAGTGCAGGTTCCAACTATGGCTACACCTTC
>TRBD1|.|TRBJ1-1|TRBV18
CASSPKGQGTWNTEAFF
TGTGCCAGCTCACCTAAGGGACAGGGGACGTGGAACACTGAAGCTTTCTTT
>TRBD2|once|TRBJ2-3|TRBV7-2
CASSTSGGPDTDTQYF
TGTGCCAGCAGCACTAGCGGGGGGCCAGACACAGATACGCAGTATTTT
>TRBD1|.|TRBJ1-2|TRBV7-9
CASRGQVGGYTF
TGTGCCAGCAGAGGACAGGTCGGGGGCTACACCTTC
>.|.|TRBJ2-3|TRBV15
CATSRDRDTQYF
TGTGCCACCAGCAGAGATCGAGATACGCAGTATTTT
>TRBD1|.|TRBJ1-1|TRBV4-2
CASSPKGAGSVGEAFF
TGTGCCAGCAGCCCCAAGGGGGCGGGTTCGGTTGGTGAAGCTTTCTTT
>TRBD2|.|TRBJ2-3|TRBV9
CASSVGSGGASQYF
TGTGCCAGCAGCGTAGGTAGCGGGGGGGCTTCGCAGTATTTT
>.|.|TRBJ1-2|TRBV7-9
CASSFSPGYGYTF
TGTGCCAGCAGCTTCTCACCTGGCTATGGCTACACCTTC
>.|.|TRBJ1-4|TRBV30
CAWSVTDEKLFF
TGTGCCTGGAGTGTAACAGACGAAAAACTGTTTTTT
>.|few|TRBJ1-6|TRBV7-2
CASSLHLGPSPLHF
TGTGCCAGCAGTCTACATCTGGGGCCTTCACCCCTCCACTTT
>.|few|TRBJ2-5|TRBV29-1
CSVVTEETQYF
TGCAGCGTTGTAACAGAAGAGACCCAGTACTTC
>.|.|TRBJ2-6|TRBV7-8
CASSLVASSGANVLTF
TGTGCCAGCAGCTTAGTAGCTAGCTCTGGGGCCAACGTCCTGACTTTC
>.|.|TRBJ2-5|TRBV20-1
CSAKGRGTQYF
TGCAGTGCTAAAGGACGGGGGACCCAGTACTTC
>.|.|TRBJ1-5|TRBV15
CATSRDNGNYQPQHF
TGTGCCACCAGCAGAGATAACGGAAACTATCAGCCCCAGCATTTT
>.|.|TRBJ2-5|TRBV5-1
CASSWVGTVQETQYF
TGCGCCAGCAGCTGGGTCGGGACGGTCCAAGAGACCCAGTACTTC
>.|.|TRBJ2-3|TRBV5-1
CASSLRGTRTDTQYF
TGCGCCAGCAGCTTGAGGGGCACCAGGACCGATACGCAGTATTTT